The 13 T cell receptor beta chains presented below share a single source sample, sequenced in a study of T cells after yellow fever vaccination (dated by TCRdb to the late 2010s). The sample's treatment or condition label, in plain terms: live attenuated yellow fever vaccine strain. Receptor libraries were prepared by 5' RACE. For sequencing, an Illumina HiSeq 2500 was employed. TCRdb cleaned the public reads at Q25 with fastp, built clones with MiXCR and kept in-frame beta chains. Each CDR3 protein appears once, grouped with its most common genes and DNA. In this sample the table shows around 610,000 distinct CDR3 sequences, approximately 13% of which occur a single time. Clones ranked in the top ten supply more than 13% of the sample. Sample: PBMCs, taken on the day of the yellow fever booster vaccination. These receptors came from a man aged 30 to 39 who received the YFV17D yellow fever vaccine.

This chain connects TRBV29-1 to TRBJ2-1, with D tentatively TRBD2 (5 bases). The V gene lost 2 bases and the J gene lost 7 bases, with 18 bases spanning the gap. This CDR3 spans 15 amino acids. Per the germline V gene, CDR1 is SQVTM and CDR2 is ANQGSEA. CDR3 region: CSVELLAPRGNEQFF. CDR3 in DNA: TGCAGCGTTGAATTGCTAGCTCCCAGAGGAAATGAGCAGTTCTTC.

This clonotype has more than one count but fewer than ten. The chain is built from TRBV7-2 and TRBJ2-1, with D tentatively TRBD2 (5 bases). V lost 0 bases to trimming and J lost 3 bases, with 6 bases between them. Germline CDR1 reads SGHTA; CDR2 reads FQGNSA. There are 14 residues in the CDR3. DNA of the CDR3: TGTGCCAGCAGCTTAGCCCGGGACTACAATGAGCAGTTCTTC. It codes for CASSLARDYNEQFF.

In its sample, this clonotype was seen a few times. This chain joins TRBV30 and TRBJ2-3, with 10 bases that match TRBD2. Germline V lookup: CDR1 GTSNPN, CDR2 SVGIG (reference sequence). CDR3 length: 14 residues. J was trimmed by 3 bases and V by 4 bases; bases with no gene match: 4. CDR3 nucleotides: TGTGCCTGGACCCGAGCGGGAGGGACAGATACGCAGTATTTT. It specifies CAWTRAGGTDTQYF. Supplemented by reference TRBV30 and TRBJ2-3, the full variable domain reads SQTIHQWPATLVQPVGSPLSLECTVEGTSNPNLYWYRQAAGRGLQLLFYSVGIGQISSEVPQNLSASRPQDRQFILSSKKLLLSDSGFYLCAWTRAGGTDTQYFGPGTRLTVL.

This clonotype was seen a handful of times. This chain joins TRBV7-2 and TRBJ1-6; D perhaps matches TRBD1 (6 bases). This CDR3 has 15 amino acids. Trimming removed 2 bases at V and 7 bases at J, with 12 bases between. The germline V gene encodes CDR1 SGHTA and CDR2 FQGNSA. The CDR3 spells CASSLQGQGNSPLHF. The DNA of the CDR3 is TGTGCCAGCAGCTTACAAGGCCAGGGGAATTCACCCCTCCACTTT.

Many counts were recorded for this clonotype. This chain joins TRBV14 and TRBJ2-2; 8 nucleotides agree with TRBD2. With 1 base clipped from V and 4 bases from J, the junction kept 11 bases outside the gene matches. The CDR3 extends over 18 amino acids. The V gene's germline CDR1 is SGHDN and CDR2 FVKESK. Here the CDR3 DNA reads TGTGCCAGCAGCCAAGCTGAAGGCGGGAGGACGCCCACCGGGGAGCTGTTTTTT. It codes for CASSQAEGGRTPTGELFF. Complete variable domain (other parts from reference TRBV14 and TRBJ2-2): EAGVTQFPSHSVIEKGQTVTLRCDPISGHDNLYWYRRVMGKEIKFLLHFVKESKQDESGMPNNRFLAERTGGTYSTLKVQPAELEDSGVYFCASSQAEGGRTPTGELFFGEGSRLTVL.

The chain employs TRBV25-1 and TRBJ1-2; D not resolved. CDR3 length: 13 amino acids. Per the germline V gene, CDR1 is MGHDK and CDR2 is SYGVNS. Trimming stripped 5 bases from V and 0 bases from J, with 7 bases between. The CDR3 sequence: CASSRNANYGYTF. The CDR3 DNA reads as TGTGCCAGCAGTAGGAACGCTAACTATGGCTACACCTTC.

This clonotype was found a few times. This rearrangement joins TRBV7-8 to TRBJ2-2, with D hard to call. Germline CDR1 SGHVS, CDR2 FQNEAQ. The CDR3 is 18 residues long. Between the trimmed V and J ends, which lost 0 bases and 3 bases, there was a span of 17 bases. As DNA, the CDR3 is TGTGCCAGCAGCTTAGCGCGGAACACAGCCGCCGACACCGGGGAGCTGTTTTTT. Translation: CASSLARNTAADTGELFF.

This clonotype has a count of ten or more. The junction departs from the called germline gene at one end, perhaps through a read error. The V call is TRBV7-7, the J call TRBJ2-5; D perhaps matches TRBD2 (5 bases). CDR1 and CDR2 from the germline V gene are SSHAT and FNYEAQ (reference sequence). CDR3 length: 14 residues. The CDR3 here is CASSLATNQETQYF. The CDR3 DNA reads as TGTGCTAGCAGCTTAGCGACTAACCAAGAGACCCAGTACTTC.

The J gene is TRBJ2-7, the V gene TRBV21-1; the tabulated D call, TRBD1, remains unverified against the DNA. TRBV21-1 is shown as a pseudogene. The CDR3 is 15 amino acids. The CDR3 nucleotides read TGTGCCAGCAGCAAAGCGCCGGAGCAGGGCGGCGAGCAGTACTTC. Translation: CASSKAPEQGGEQYF.

V is TRBV12-3 or TRBV12-4 and J is TRBJ1-1, with a possible D match to TRBD1 (5 bases). This CDR3 has 17 residues. The V end was cut by 3 bases, the J end by 1 base, with 18 bases between. CDR3: CASSFKGFVRANTEAFF. DNA for the CDR3: TGTGCCAGCAGTTTTAAGGGGTTCGTCCGGGCGAACACTGAAGCTTTCTTT.

This clonotype came up a few times. The chain combines TRBV13 with TRBJ2-1; TRBD2 might be the D (6 bases). Looked up from germline, CDR1 is PRHDT and CDR2 is FYEKMQ (reference sequence). The CDR3 runs 14 residues. Deletions cut 0 bases from V and 6 bases from J, with 9 bases between. This chain's CDR3 is CASSLGLASNEQFF. The CDR3 DNA is TGTGCCAGCAGCTTAGGGCTAGCGAGCAATGAGCAGTTCTTC.

The chain is built from TRBV5-1 and TRBJ2-2; D unclear. Trimming removed 4 bases from V and 2 bases from J, with 9 bases in between. The CDR3 consists of 14 residues. Germline V gives CDR1 SGHRS, CDR2 YFSETQ. In DNA form, the CDR3 reads TGCGCCAGCAGCAATCAGATAAACACCGGGGAGCTGTTTTTT. Its protein product is CASSNQINTGELFF.

The chain recombines TRBV6-5 with TRBJ2-3, with 9 bases that match TRBD1. CDR3 size: 15 residues. J was trimmed by 6 bases and V by 1 base; bases with no gene match: 5. The V gene's germline CDR1 is MNHEY and CDR2 SVGAGI. CDR3 sequence reads: CASSYWDRATDTQYF. In nucleotides, the CDR3 is TGTGCCAGCAGTTACTGGGACAGGGCCACGGATACGCAGTATTTT.